These 21 T cell receptor beta chains were all obtained from the same sample, sequenced in a study of beta chain features in type 1 diabetes. Reverse transcribing all isolated RNA meant expressed TCRB transcripts were sequenced. Profiled with immunoSEQ multiplex PCR; TCRdb holds only in-frame clones, not every one. Among 330,000 or so clones listed, 10% to 15% were seen once. Their target antigens are unknown. Points from the study as a whole: The study found moderately but significantly shorter TCRB CDR3s in all four CD4+ subsets of Type 1 diabetes patients.

Sequenced input: naive CD4+ T cells from blood. These receptors originate from a woman aged 18-29 years with type 1 diabetes.

This clone was observed a handful of times. The chain has TRBV4-3 and TRBJ1-4; 8 bases match TRBD1. The CDR3 covers 16 residues. The germline gives CDR1 LGHNA, CDR2 YSLEER. The trim removed 4 bases at V and 7 bases at J, leaving 11 bases unmatched. The CDR3 sequence is CASSPGQGWTLEKLFF. The CDR3 region has the DNA TGCGCCAGCAGCCCTGGACAGGGCTGGACGCTTGAAAAACTGTTTTTT.

The chain couples TRBV4-2 to TRBJ1-2; unclear D gene. Trimming removed 3 bases from V and 4 bases from J, with 18 bases in between. Germline V gene lookup returns CDR1 LGHNA and CDR2 YNFKEQ. The length of the CDR3 is 16 residues. DNA for the CDR3: TGTGCCAGCAGCCAGGAGCGGGCAGCTAATATCTATGGCTACACCTTC. This codes for CASSQERAANIYGYTF.

This clone has a handful of counts. The chain joins TRBV20-1 to TRBJ2-7; TRBD1 matches at 8 bases. V lost 6 bases and J lost 6; bases outside the gene matches: 4. The CDR3 loop spans 11 amino acids. Germline values: CDR1 DFQATT, CDR2 SNEGSKA (reference sequence). Written as DNA, the CDR3 is TGCAGTGCCCAGGGGGCGTTCGAGCAGTACTTC. Translation gives CSAQGAFEQYF.

Details on this clone: The sample carries other DNA sequences with the same CDR3. J is TRBJ2-7 and V is TRBV7-9; D remains unclear. Deletions cut 4 bases from V and 4 bases from J, with 5 bases between. Germline values: CDR1 SEHNR, CDR2 FQNEAQ (reference sequence). CDR3 length: 11 residues. Here the CDR3 reads CASSSRYEQYF. CDR3 bases: TGTGCCAGCAGCTCTCGTTACGAGCAGTACTTC.

The chain employs TRBV2 and TRBJ2-1; D is ambiguous. The CDR3 runs to 12 residues. V was trimmed by 8 bases and J by 5 bases, leaving 10 bases between them. Germline values: CDR1 SNHLY, CDR2 FYNNEI. The CDR3 spells CASRVFNNEQFF. In DNA, the CDR3 is TGTGCCAGCCGGGTTTTTAACAATGAGCAGTTCTTC.

The rearrangement links TRBV5-1 to TRBJ2-3, with 8 positions matching TRBD2. The CDR3 has 16 amino acids. CDR1 SGHRS and CDR2 YFSETQ come from the germline V gene. After removal of 0 bases from V and 0 bases from J, the junction contained 3 bases not matched to a gene. The CDR3 reads CASSLAGGRSTDTQYF. Here the CDR3 DNA reads TGCGCCAGCAGCTTGGCTGGCGGGAGGAGCACAGATACGCAGTATTTT.

The rearrangement uses TRBV9 and TRBJ2-1; D not resolved. Per the germline V gene, CDR1 is SGDLS and CDR2 is YYNGEE. CDR3 length: 16 amino acids. The ends were cut back, 2 bases at V and 0 bases at J, with 12 bases in the middle. CDR3 nucleotide sequence: TGTGCCAGCAGCGTCCGAGGCGACCGCTCCTACAATGAGCAGTTCTTC. Amino acids: CASSVRGDRSYNEQFF. Looking up the rest from reference TRBV9 and TRBJ2-1 gives the full variable domain: DSGVTQTPKHLITATGQRVTLRCSPRSGDLSVYWYQQSLDQGLQFLIQYYNGEERAKGNILERFSAQQFPDLHSELNLSSLELGDSALYFCASSVRGDRSYNEQFFGPGTRLTVL.

Regarding this clone: One junction end disagrees with the germline gene, perhaps due to a read error. The chain uses TRBV7-7 and TRBJ2-1, with 15 bases matching TRBD2. The CDR3 spans 16 residues. CDR1 and CDR2 from the germline V gene are SSHAT and FNYEAQ (reference sequence). CDR3 nucleotide sequence: TGTGCTAGCAGCTTGGGGGGACTAGCGGGAGGTAATGAGCAGTTCTTC. Its translation: CASSLGGLAGGNEQFF.

V gene TRBV25-1 combines with J gene TRBJ1-5; no definite D call. CDR3 length equals 11 residues. V shed 8 bases and J shed 5 bases, with 7 bases lying between them. Germline CDR1 is MGHDK and CDR2 is SYGVNS. The CDR3 DNA sequence: TGTGCCAGCGGGCGGGATCAGCCCCAGCATTTT. Translation gives CASGRDQPQHF. Full variable domain (missing parts from reference TRBV25-1 and TRBJ1-5): EADIYQTPRYLVIGTGKKITLECSQTMGHDKMYWYQQDPGMELHLIHYSYGVNSTEKGDLSSESTVSRIRTEHFPLTLESARPSHTSQYLCASGRDQPQHFGDGTRLSIL.

This clone has more than one count but fewer than ten. CDR3 residues: CSVSVRGFYNEQFF. Here the CDR3 DNA reads TGCAGCGTTTCCGTCAGGGGGTTCTACAATGAGCAGTTCTTC. The J gene is TRBJ2-1, the V gene TRBV29-1; 7 positions agree with TRBD1. Trimming at V came to 5 bases and at J to 3 bases, leaving 7 bases not matched to a gene. The germline CDR1 and CDR2 sequences are SQVTM and ANQGSEA. The CDR3 totals 14 residues.

This clone was detected only a few times. The J gene is TRBJ1-2, the V gene TRBV29-1, with D possibly matching TRBD1 (5 bases). The V end was cut by 5 bases, the J end by 0 bases, with 16 bases between. The CDR3 is 15 residues long. From germline, CDR1 is SQVTM and CDR2 ANQGSEA. The CDR3 coding sequence is TGCAGCGTTCGTGGGGGGTGGGAGGCTAACTATGGCTACACCTTC. Translated: CSVRGGWEANYGYTF. Full variable domain (outside the CDR3, taken from reference TRBV29-1 and TRBJ1-2): SAVISQKPSRDICQRGTSLTIQCQVDSQVTMMFWYRQQPGQSLTLIATANQGSEATYESGFVIDKFPISRPNLTFSTLTVSNMSPEDSSIYLCSVRGGWEANYGYTFGSGTRLTVV.

The chain couples TRBV9 to TRBJ2-1; possibly TRBD2 for D (5 bases). In germline, CDR1 is SGDLS, CDR2 YYNGEE. The length of the CDR3 is 14 residues. V lost 0 bases and J 3 bases, leaving 7 bases between the germline ends. The CDR3 reads CASSVAGYYNEQFF. The CDR3 DNA follows: TGTGCCAGCAGCGTAGCGGGATACTACAATGAGCAGTTCTTC.

This clone was seen more than once but under ten times. The chain combines TRBV25-1 with TRBJ1-6; no clear D gene. Trimming left V 2 bases short and J 10 bases short, with 9 bases between. In germline, CDR1 is MGHDK, CDR2 SYGVNS. The CDR3 has 13 amino acids. The CDR3 loop is CASSEQDWSPLHF. DNA for the CDR3: TGTGCCAGCAGTGAACAGGATTGGTCACCCCTCCACTTT.

This clone occurred a few times. The chain uses TRBV2 and TRBJ2-5; the D is unclear. Germline lookup yields CDR1 SNHLY and CDR2 FYNNEI. CDR3 size: 11 residues. Trimming stripped 11 bases from V and 3 bases from J, with 10 bases between. The CDR3 sequence is CAERFEETQYF. The CDR3 nucleotides are TGTGCCGAGCGATTCGAAGAGACCCAGTACTTC. Filled out from reference TRBV2 and TRBJ2-5, the complete variable domain reads EPEVTQTPSHQVTQMGQEVILRCVPISNHLYFYWYRQILGQKVEFLVSFYNNEISEKSEIFDDQFSVERPDGSNFTLKIRSTKLEDSAMYFCAERFEETQYFGPGTRLLVL.

The chain links TRBV9 to TRBJ1-5, with D possibly TRBD1 on 5 matching bases. Trimming removed 4 bases at V and 7 bases at J, with 18 bases between. Germline V gene data show CDR1 as SGDLS and CDR2 as YYNGEE. This CDR3 comprises 15 residues. The CDR3 coding sequence is TGTGCCAGCAGCCCAAGCGGGGTGGGGGTACAGCCCCAGCATTTT. This encodes CASSPSGVGVQPQHF. Looking up the rest from reference TRBV9 and TRBJ1-5 gives the full variable domain: DSGVTQTPKHLITATGQRVTLRCSPRSGDLSVYWYQQSLDQGLQFLIQYYNGEERAKGNILERFSAQQFPDLHSELNLSSLELGDSALYFCASSPSGVGVQPQHFGDGTRLSIL.

The sample holds a few counts of this clone. This chain joins TRBV7-2 and TRBJ2-3; 7 nucleotides line up with TRBD2. CDR1 is SGHTA, CDR2 FQGNSA, per germline. The junction had 1 base not matched to a gene; V was cut back by 1 base and J by 3 bases. The CDR3 loop spans 14 amino acids. The CDR3 nucleotides read TGTGCCAGCAGCTTAGGGGAGGGAACAGATACGCAGTATTTT. The encoded protein is CASSLGEGTDTQYF.

The genes are TRBV18 and TRBJ2-7; TRBD1 agrees at 8 bases. V lost 5 bases to trimming and J lost 4 bases; unmatched junction nucleotides: 7. Germline values: CDR1 KGHSH, CDR2 LQKENI. CDR3 length equals 14 residues. The CDR3: CASSSGQDRYEQYF. The CDR3 DNA reads as TGTGCCAGCTCATCGGGACAGGATAGGTACGAGCAGTACTTC.

This clone appeared a few times. The genes are TRBV4-3 and TRBJ1-2, with D perhaps matching TRBD1 (6 bases). The CDR3 length is 15 residues. Germline lookup yields CDR1 LGHNA and CDR2 YSLEER. The germline V and J ends were trimmed by 1 base and 8 bases, with 17 bases remaining between them. CDR3 amino acids: CASSQGASDRWGYTF. CDR3 nucleotide sequence: TGCGCCAGCAGCCAAGGGGCCTCCGACAGGTGGGGCTACACCTTC.

This clone was counted between two and nine times. V gene TRBV28 combines with J gene TRBJ1-1; D may be TRBD1 (5 bases). This CDR3 has 13 amino acids. Looked up from germline, CDR1 is MDHEN and CDR2 is SYDVKM. V shed 8 bases and J shed 4 bases, with 14 bases lying between them. The CDR3 protein is CASHDSLGTEAFF. DNA for the CDR3: TGTGCCAGCCACGACAGTTTAGGCACTGAAGCTTTCTTT.

V usage is TRBV9 and J usage is TRBJ2-2; tentative D call: TRBD2 (6 bases). There are 16 residues in the CDR3. V lost 1 base to trimming and J lost 0 bases, with 10 bases between them. Germline assignment: CDR1 SGDLS and CDR2 YYNGEE. The CDR3 protein is CASSVFGSPNTGELFF. As DNA, the CDR3 is TGTGCCAGCAGCGTATTCGGGAGCCCGAACACCGGGGAGCTGTTTTTT. Full variable domain (outside the CDR3, taken from reference TRBV9 and TRBJ2-2): DSGVTQTPKHLITATGQRVTLRCSPRSGDLSVYWYQQSLDQGLQFLIQYYNGEERAKGNILERFSAQQFPDLHSELNLSSLELGDSALYFCASSVFGSPNTGELFFGEGSRLTVL.

CDR3: CAISPGTTEQRHTF. The CDR3 DNA sequence: TGTGCCATCAGTCCAGGGACAACCGAACAACGTCATACCTTC. V and J are TRBV10-3 and TRBJ1-2, with a weak D call TRBD1 (6 bases). Trimming stripped 5 bases from V and 14 bases from J, with 24 bases between. The CDR3 covers 14 residues. Germline V gene lookup returns CDR1 ENHRY and CDR2 SYGVKD.